This T cell receptor (beta chain) stems from a study of blood T cell repertoires in COVID-19. J gave up 1 base and V 5 bases, and 10 bases lay outside the gene matches. This CDR3 comprises 16 residues. The germline V gene has CDR1 LNHDA and CDR2 SQIVND (reference sequence). The data were produced by immunoSEQ multiplex PCR, yet TCRdb's version contains in-frame clones alone and is incomplete. The sample holds approximately 45,000 clones, over 75% seen once. This TCR derives from a man in his 70s with acute or convalescent COVID-19. The chain combines TRBV19 with TRBJ1-2, with 7 bases fitting TRBD1. Sequencing was carried out using peripheral blood. CDR3 DNA: TGTGCCAGTAGTCTCCGGGAGACAGGGTTTAACTATGGCTACACCTTC. Its translation: CASSLRETGFNYGYTF.